The clone carrying this T cell receptor beta chain has a count of ten or more. Stable hyperthyroidism referred to disease that showed no ophthalmopathy within 18 months of follow-up. V shed 0 bases and J 7 bases; nucleotides not matched to a gene: 11. CDR3 length: 16 amino acids. The germline CDR1 and CDR2 sequences are MGHRA and YSYEKL. RNA transcripts provided the template for amplifying TCR beta CDR3 regions. Amplification began with first-round RT-PCR using HTBI primers, then second-round multiplex PCR was performed. TCRdb used MiXCR to reprocess the multiplex PCR reads, holding one entry per CDR3 protein. Of hundreds of thousands of distinct CDR3 sequences detected, about a fifth appear once; the ten largest clones hold around 6.5%. The data stem from a study of Graves' ophthalmopathy and Graves' hyperthyroidism. The wider study: Before any treatment was given, at initial diagnosis, peripheral blood was collected.

The chain has TRBV4-1 and TRBJ2-7; 8 nucleotides match TRBD1. This TCR came from a young woman with stable Graves' hyperthyroidism. Some clones in this sample may be carry-over from other donors' samples. Sequenced material: peripheral blood. CDR3 in amino acids: CASSQEWTGLPREQYF. For the CDR3, the DNA is TGCGCCAGCAGCCAAGAATGGACAGGGCTCCCTAGGGAGCAGTACTTC.